This TCR beta chain emerged from a study of early T cells in non-severe SARS-CoV-2 infection. This CDR3 comprises 13 residues. J was trimmed by 9 bases and V by 3 bases; bases with no gene match: 9. Germline lookup yields CDR1 SGHNT and CDR2 YYREEE (reference sequence). Each cDNA molecule carried a unique molecular identifier. MiXCR, applied by TCRdb to the 5' RACE reads, yields one record per CDR3 protein. Of 95,000 to 110,000 distinct CDR3 sequences in the sample, around 10% were seen once. There are a few counts of this clonotype. The gene calls are TRBV5-4 and TRBJ2-7, with 7 bases matching TRBD1. This receptor was taken from an adult who was a healthcare worker with PCR-confirmed SARS-CoV-2 infection or an uninfected control (not recorded which). The material sequenced was whole blood. The CDR3 sequence is CASSSEGAQGQYF. CDR3 bases: TGTGCCAGCAGCTCCGAGGGGGCGCAAGGGCAGTACTTC.